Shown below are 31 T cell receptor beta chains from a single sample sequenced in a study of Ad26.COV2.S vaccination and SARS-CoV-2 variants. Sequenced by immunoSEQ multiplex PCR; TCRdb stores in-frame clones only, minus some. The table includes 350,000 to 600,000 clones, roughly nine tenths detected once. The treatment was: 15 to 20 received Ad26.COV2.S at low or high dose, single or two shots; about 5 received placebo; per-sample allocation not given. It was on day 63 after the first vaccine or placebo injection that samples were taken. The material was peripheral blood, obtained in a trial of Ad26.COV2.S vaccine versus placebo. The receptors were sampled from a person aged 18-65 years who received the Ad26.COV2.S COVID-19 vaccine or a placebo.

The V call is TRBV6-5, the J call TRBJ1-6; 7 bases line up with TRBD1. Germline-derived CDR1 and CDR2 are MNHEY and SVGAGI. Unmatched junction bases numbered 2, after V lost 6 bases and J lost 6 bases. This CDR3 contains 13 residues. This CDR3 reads CASRQGSNSPLHF. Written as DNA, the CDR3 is TGTGCCAGCAGACAGGGGAGTAATTCACCCCTCCACTTT.

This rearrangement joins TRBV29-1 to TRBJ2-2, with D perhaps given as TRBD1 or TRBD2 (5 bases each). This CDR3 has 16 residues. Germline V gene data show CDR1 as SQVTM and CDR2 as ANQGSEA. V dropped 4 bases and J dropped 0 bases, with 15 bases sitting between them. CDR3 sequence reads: CSVVHWGRSNTGELFF. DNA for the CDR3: TGCAGCGTTGTTCACTGGGGACGATCGAACACCGGGGAGCTGTTTTTT.

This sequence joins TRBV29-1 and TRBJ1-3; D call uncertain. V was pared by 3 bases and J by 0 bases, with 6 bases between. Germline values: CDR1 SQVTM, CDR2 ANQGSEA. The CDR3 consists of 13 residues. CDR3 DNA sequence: TGCAGCGTTGAGCCAGACTCTGGAAACACCATATATTTT. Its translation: CSVEPDSGNTIYF.

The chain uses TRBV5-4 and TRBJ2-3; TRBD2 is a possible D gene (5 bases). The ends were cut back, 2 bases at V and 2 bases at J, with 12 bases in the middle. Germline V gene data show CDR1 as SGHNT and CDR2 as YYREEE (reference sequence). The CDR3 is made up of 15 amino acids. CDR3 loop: CASSFDERYTDTQYF. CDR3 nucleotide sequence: TGTGCCAGCAGCTTTGACGAGCGGTACACAGATACGCAGTATTTT.

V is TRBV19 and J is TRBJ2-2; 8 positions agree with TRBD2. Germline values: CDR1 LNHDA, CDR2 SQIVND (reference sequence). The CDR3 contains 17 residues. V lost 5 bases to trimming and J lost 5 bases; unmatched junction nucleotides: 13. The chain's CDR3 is CASSFWTSSRRTGELFF. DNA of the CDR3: TGTGCCAGTAGTTTCTGGACTAGCTCCCGAAGGACCGGGGAGCTGTTTTTT.

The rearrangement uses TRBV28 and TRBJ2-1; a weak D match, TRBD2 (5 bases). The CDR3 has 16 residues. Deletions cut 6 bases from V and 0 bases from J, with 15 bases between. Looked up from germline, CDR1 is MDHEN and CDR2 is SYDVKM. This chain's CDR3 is CASRLLARSSYNEQFF. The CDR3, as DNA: TGTGCCAGCAGACTTCTAGCTCGGAGCTCCTACAATGAGCAGTTCTTC.

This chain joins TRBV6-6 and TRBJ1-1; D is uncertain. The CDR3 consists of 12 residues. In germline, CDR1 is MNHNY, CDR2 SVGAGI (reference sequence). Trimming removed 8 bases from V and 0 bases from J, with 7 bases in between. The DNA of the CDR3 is TGTGCCAGCGAGGGTATGAACACTGAAGCTTTCTTT. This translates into CASEGMNTEAFF.

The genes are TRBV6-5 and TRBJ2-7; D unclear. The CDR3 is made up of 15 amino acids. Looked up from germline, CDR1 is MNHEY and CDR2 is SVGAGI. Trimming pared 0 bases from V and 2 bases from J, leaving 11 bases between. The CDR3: CASSYSSASPYEQYF. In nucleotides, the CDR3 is TGTGCCAGCAGTTACTCGAGTGCATCACCCTACGAGCAGTACTTC.

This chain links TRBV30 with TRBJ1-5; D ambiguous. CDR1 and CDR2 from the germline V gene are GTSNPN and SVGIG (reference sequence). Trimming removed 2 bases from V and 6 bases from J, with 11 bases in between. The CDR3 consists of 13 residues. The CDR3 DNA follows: TGTGCCTGGAGTAACAGTTTGGGTCAGCCCCAGCATTTT. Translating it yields CAWSNSLGQPQHF.

The DNA for the CDR3 is TGTGCCAGCTCACCAATTGACAGGGGGCTCTCCTACGAGCAGTACTTC. Translating it yields CASSPIDRGLSYEQYF. The chain combines TRBV18 with TRBJ2-7; 10 nucleotides line up with TRBD1. This CDR3 comprises 16 residues. V lost 2 bases to trimming and J lost 0 bases; unmatched junction nucleotides: 4. Germline V lookup: CDR1 KGHSH, CDR2 LQKENI. Variable domain in full (rest from reference TRBV18 and TRBJ2-7): NAGVMQNPRHLVRRRGQEARLRCSPMKGHSHVYWYRQLPEEGLKFMVYLQKENIIDESGMPKERFSAEFPKEGPSILRIQQVVRGDSAAYFCASSPIDRGLSYEQYFGPGTRLTVT.

DNA of the CDR3: TGTGCCAGCAAGGAGTACAGGGCTCACGCCTCTGGAAACACCATATATTTT. Amino acid sequence: CASKEYRAHASGNTIYF. V and J are TRBV11-2 and TRBJ1-3; perhaps TRBD1 as D (6 bases). V was cut by 7 bases and J by 0 bases, with 19 bases left in between. CDR1 is SGHAT, CDR2 FQNNGV, per germline. There are 17 residues in the CDR3. Full variable domain (outside the CDR3, taken from reference TRBV11-2 and TRBJ1-3): EAGVAQSPRYKIIEKRQSVAFWCNPISGHATLYWYQQILGQGPKLLIQFQNNGVVDDSQLPKDRFSAERLKGVDSTLKIQPAKLEDSAVYLCASKEYRAHASGNTIYFGEGSWLTVV.

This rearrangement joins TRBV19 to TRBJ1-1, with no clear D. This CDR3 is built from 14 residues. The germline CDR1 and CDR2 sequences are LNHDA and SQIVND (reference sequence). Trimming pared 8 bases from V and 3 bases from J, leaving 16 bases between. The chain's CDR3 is CASAKLGTYTEAFF. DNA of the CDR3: TGTGCCAGTGCAAAATTAGGCACATACACTGAAGCTTTCTTT.

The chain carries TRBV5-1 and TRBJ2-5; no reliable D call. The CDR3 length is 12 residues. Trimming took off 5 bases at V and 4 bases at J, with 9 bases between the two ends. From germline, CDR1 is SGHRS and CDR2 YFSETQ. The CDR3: CASRILPETQYF. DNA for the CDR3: TGCGCCAGCAGGATCTTACCAGAGACCCAGTACTTC.

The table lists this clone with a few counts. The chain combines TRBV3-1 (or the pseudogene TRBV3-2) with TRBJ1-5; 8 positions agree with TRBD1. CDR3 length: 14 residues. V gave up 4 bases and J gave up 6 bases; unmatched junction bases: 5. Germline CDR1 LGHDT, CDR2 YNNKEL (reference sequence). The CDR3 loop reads CASSLAGGGQPQHF. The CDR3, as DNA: TGTGCCAGCAGCCTCGCAGGGGGCGGTCAGCCCCAGCATTTT.

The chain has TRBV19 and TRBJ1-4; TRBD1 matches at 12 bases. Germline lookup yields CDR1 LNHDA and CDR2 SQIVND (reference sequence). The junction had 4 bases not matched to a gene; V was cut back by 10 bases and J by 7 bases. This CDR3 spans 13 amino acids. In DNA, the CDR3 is TGTGCCACCGGGACAGGGGGCTTTGAAAAACTGTTTTTT. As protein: CATGTGGFEKLFF.

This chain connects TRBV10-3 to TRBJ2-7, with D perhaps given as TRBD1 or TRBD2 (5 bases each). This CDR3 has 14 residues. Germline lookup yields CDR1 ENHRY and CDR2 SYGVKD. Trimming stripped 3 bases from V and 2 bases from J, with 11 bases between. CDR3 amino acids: CAISDRDRTYEQYF. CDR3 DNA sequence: TGTGCCATCAGTGACCGGGACCGAACCTACGAGCAGTACTTC.

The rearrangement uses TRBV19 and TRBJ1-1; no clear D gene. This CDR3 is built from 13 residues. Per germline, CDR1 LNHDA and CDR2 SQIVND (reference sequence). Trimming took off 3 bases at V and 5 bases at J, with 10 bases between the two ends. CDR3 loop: CASSIEERTEAFF. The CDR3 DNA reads TGTGCCAGTAGTATCGAGGAGCGAACTGAAGCTTTCTTT. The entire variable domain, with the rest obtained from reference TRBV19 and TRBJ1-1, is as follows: DGGITQSPKYLFRKEGQNVTLSCEQNLNHDAMYWYRQDPGQGLRLIYYSQIVNDFQKGDIAEGYSVSREKKESFPLTVTSAQKNPTAFYLCASSIEERTEAFFGQGTRLTVV.

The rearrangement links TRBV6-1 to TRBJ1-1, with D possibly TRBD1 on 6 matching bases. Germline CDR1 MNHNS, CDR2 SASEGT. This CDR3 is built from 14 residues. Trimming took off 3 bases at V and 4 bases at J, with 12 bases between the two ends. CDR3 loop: CASSDRGVGTEAFF. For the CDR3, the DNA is TGTGCCAGCAGTGACAGGGGTGTGGGCACTGAAGCTTTCTTT.

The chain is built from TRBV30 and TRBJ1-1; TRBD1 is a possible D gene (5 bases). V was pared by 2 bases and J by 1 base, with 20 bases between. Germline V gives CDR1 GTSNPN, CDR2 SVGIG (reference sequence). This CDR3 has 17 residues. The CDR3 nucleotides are TGTGCCTGGAGTCCCTCCTGGGGGTCCTTCGCGAACACTGAAGCTTTCTTT. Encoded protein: CAWSPSWGSFANTEAFF.

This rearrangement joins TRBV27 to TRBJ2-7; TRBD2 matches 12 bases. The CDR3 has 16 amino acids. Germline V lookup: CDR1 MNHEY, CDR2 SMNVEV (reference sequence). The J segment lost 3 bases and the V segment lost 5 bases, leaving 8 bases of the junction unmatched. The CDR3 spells CASSPRPTSGSYEQYF. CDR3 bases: TGTGCCAGCAGTCCTAGACCGACTAGCGGGAGCTACGAGCAGTACTTC.

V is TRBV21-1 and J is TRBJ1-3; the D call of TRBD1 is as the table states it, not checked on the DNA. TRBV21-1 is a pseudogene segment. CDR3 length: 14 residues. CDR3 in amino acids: CASSIEQGAHTIYF. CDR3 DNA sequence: TGTGCCAGCAGCATAGAACAGGGGGCACACACCATATATTTT.

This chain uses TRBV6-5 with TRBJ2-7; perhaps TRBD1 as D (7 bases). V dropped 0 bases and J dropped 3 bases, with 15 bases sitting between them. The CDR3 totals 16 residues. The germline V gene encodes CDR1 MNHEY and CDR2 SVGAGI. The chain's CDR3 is CASSYSMQGGLYEQYF. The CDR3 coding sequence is TGTGCCAGCAGTTACTCGATGCAGGGGGGCCTCTACGAGCAGTACTTC.

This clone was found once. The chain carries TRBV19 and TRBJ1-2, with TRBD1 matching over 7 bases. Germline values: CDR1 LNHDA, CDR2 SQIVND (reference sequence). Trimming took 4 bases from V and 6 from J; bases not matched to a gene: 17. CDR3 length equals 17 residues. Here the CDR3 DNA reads TGTGCCAGTAGTACTCGTTCTTTTTCCGGGACAGCTAATGGCTACACCTTC. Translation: CASSTRSFSGTANGYTF.

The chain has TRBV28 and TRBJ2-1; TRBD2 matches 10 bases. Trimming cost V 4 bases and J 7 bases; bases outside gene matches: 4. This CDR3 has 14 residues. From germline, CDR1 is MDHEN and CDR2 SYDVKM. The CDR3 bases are TGTGCCAGCAGTTCTAGCGGGAGTCTGAATGAGCAGTTCTTC. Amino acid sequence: CASSSSGSLNEQFF.

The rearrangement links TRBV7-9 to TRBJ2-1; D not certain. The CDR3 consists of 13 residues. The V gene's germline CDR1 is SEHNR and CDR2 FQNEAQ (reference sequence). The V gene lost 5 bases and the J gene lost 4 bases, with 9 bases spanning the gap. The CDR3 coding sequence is TGTGCCAGCAGCCATCTCATATACAATGAGCAGTTCTTC. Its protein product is CASSHLIYNEQFF.

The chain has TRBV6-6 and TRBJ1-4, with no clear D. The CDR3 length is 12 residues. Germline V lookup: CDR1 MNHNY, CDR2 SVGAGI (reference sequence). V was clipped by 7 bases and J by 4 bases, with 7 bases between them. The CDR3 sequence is CASTLGNEKLFF. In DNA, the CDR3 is TGTGCCAGCACGTTGGGTAATGAAAAACTGTTTTTT.

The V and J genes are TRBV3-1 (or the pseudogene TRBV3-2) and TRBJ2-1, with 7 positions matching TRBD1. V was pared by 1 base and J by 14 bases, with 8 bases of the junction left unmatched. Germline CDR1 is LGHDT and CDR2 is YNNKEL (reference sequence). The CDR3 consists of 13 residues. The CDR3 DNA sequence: TGTGCCAGCAGCCAAGTCGTCAGGGGGAACGAGTTCTTC. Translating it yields CASSQVVRGNEFF.

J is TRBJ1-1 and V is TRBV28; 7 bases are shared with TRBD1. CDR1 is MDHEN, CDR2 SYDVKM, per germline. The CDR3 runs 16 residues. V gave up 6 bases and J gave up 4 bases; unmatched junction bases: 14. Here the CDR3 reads CASSSRQGSKGTEAFF. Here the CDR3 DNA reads TGTGCCAGCAGCTCCAGACAGGGTTCGAAGGGCACTGAAGCTTTCTTT.

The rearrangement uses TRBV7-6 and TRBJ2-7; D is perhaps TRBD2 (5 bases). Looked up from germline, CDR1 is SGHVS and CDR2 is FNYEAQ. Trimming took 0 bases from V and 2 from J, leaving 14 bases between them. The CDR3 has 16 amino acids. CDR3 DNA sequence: TGTGCCAGCAGCTTAGCAGCAGATAGCGTCACCTACGAGCAGTACTTC. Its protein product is CASSLAADSVTYEQYF.

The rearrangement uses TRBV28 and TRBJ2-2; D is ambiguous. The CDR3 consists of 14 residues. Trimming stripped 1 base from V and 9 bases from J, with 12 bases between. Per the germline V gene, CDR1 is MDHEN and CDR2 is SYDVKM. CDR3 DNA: TGTGCCAGCAGTTTATCATACTTCGCCAGGGAGCTGTTTTTT. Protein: CASSLSYFARELFF.

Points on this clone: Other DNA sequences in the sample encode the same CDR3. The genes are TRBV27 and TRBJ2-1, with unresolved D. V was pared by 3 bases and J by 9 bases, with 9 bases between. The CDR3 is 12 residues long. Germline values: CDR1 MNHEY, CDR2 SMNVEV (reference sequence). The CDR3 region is CASSFGLGEQFF. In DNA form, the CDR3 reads TGTGCCAGCAGTTTTGGATTGGGTGAGCAGTTCTTC.